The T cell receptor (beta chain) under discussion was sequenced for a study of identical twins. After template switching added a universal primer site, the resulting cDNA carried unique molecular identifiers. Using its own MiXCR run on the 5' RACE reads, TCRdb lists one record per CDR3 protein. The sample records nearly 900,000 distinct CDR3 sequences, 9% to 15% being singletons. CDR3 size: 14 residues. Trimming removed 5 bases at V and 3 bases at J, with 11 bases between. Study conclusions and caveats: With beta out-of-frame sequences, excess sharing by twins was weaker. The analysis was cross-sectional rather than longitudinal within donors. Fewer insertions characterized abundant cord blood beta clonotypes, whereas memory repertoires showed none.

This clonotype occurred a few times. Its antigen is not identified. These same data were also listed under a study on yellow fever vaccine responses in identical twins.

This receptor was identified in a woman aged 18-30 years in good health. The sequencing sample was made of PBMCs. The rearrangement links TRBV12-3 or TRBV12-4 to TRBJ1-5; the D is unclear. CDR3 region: CASSGSGYNQPQHF. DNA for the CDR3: TGTGCCAGCAGTGGTTCGGGTTACAATCAGCCCCAGCATTTT.